The clone carrying this T cell receptor beta chain was recorded many times. This sample stems from a study of regulatory T cells in long-lasting Graves disease. Both iRepertoire HTBI primers and Arm-PCR of CDR3 regions were used to build the TCR beta libraries. TCRdb itself ran the multiplex PCR reads through MiXCR, one entry per CDR3 protein. The data show 400,000 to 500,000 distinct CDR3 sequences, under 25% seen once. Germline V lookup: CDR1 MDHEN, CDR2 SYDVKM. The V gene lost 1 base and the J gene lost 7 bases, with 10 bases spanning the gap. The CDR3 is made up of 13 amino acids. The time point denotes: persistent/refractory GD, antithyroid drugs over 5 years with positive TRAb. Isolated PBMC RNA provided the starting material for the TCR library.

J is TRBJ1-1 and V is TRBV28, with D hard to call. The sample here was peripheral blood mononuclear cells (PBMCs), taken when the disease was refractory, from a patient treated with antithyroid drugs. The clonotype comes from a female donor with Graves disease. As DNA, the CDR3 is TGTGCCAGCAGTTTATTGGGCACGGTTGAAGCTTTCTTT. Translated, it gives CASSLLGTVEAFF.